Here is one TCR beta chain with its context. Its antigen remains undetermined. No much larger clonotype is one base removed from it; base qualities were not supplied. The data are from a study of circulating tumor DNA in untreated peripheral T-cell lymphoma (dated by TCRdb to 2020 to 2022). Regarding the complete study: Serum samples were collected at baseline and serially during treatment so that circulating tumor DNA carrying tumor TCR clonotypes could be tracked.

The junction carries 22 bases between V and J, which are trimmed by 5 bases and 5 bases respectively. Including cysteine and phenylalanine, the CDR3 has 18 amino acids. Left in the record is the CDR3 DNA by itself, 54 bases read in frame from the first base. Broader findings and caveats from the paper: Tumor-specific clonotypes were identified in 76% of patients, with identification achieved from about nine tenths of baseline tissues and approximately 67% of baseline serum samples. Among 20 to 25 serially sampled patients, ctDNA clearance after two cycles was observed in about 40%, and a trend toward worse survival was observed with detectable ctDNA after therapy. A couple of patients with persistently detectable ctDNA after therapy stayed in remission over 10 years of follow-up, so ctDNA persistence did not always predict relapse.

In a trial, the study monitored patients with peripheral T-cell lymphoma who were getting frontline treatment by applying next-generation sequencing to their T-cell receptor sequences. The library was prepared using the immunoSEQ multiplex PCR assay. This immuneACCESS table, as held by TCRdb, lists in-frame sequences with V and J called but not all clones. Of the missing ones, under half trace to an unresolved V gene in checked studies; the others have no known cause. The sample table lists some 150 clones, around 82% of them with a count of one. The ten largest make up 6.8% of the sample. This TCR was recovered from a human donor with peripheral T-cell lymphoma. Rearrangement joined TRBV7-1 to TRBJ2-6; a weak D assignment points to TRBD1 (5 bases agree). TRBV7-1 is known as an ORF, though its function is uncertain. The specimen sequenced was cell-free DNA from blood serum. The CDR3 region: CASSAEVRGQSRANVLTF. The DNA reads as follows: TGTGCCAGCAGCGCGGAAGTACGAGGACAAAGTCGGGCCAACGTCCTGACTTTC.